The clone carrying this TCR beta chain was picked up a small number of times. This record belongs to a study of CD8 T cells in ankylosing spondylitis. The V and J ends lost 7 bases and 2 bases respectively, with 20 bases between them. The germline V gene encodes CDR1 SQVTM and CDR2 ANQGSEA. CDR3 length equals 15 residues. TCRdb passed the 5' RACE reads through MiXCR, listing each CDR3 protein once. Seen here are approximately 250,000 distinct CDR3 sequences, more than 20% observed once, and the top ten hold 0.6% to 0.75%. V is TRBV29-1 and J is TRBJ2-5; TRBD1 might be the D (6 bases). Material: blood, either unsorted or a sorted T cell fraction (not recorded which). The sequence was collected from a male donor with ankylosing spondylitis or in good health (not recorded which). CDR3 in DNA: TGCAGCGCGAGCCGGGACACTTTCATTCAAGAGACCCAGTACTTC. It translates to CSASRDTFIQETQYF. The full variable domain, completed using reference TRBV29-1 and TRBJ2-5, is SAVISQKPSRDICQRGTSLTIQCQVDSQVTMMFWYRQQPGQSLTLIATANQGSEATYESGFVIDKFPISRPNLTFSTLTVSNMSPEDSSIYLCSASRDTFIQETQYFGPGTRLLVL.